The 24 T cell receptor beta chains given below trace back to one sample, sequenced in a study of response to subunit inactivated influenza vaccine. TCRdb itself ran the RT-PCR reads through MiXCR, one entry per CDR3 protein. Found here are hundreds of thousands of distinct CDR3 sequences, roughly 10% of them singletons; the top ten hold 10%. Sequencing used PBMCs from blood, obtained on the day of vaccination. Source of these receptors: a man aged 50-59 years who received an inactivated influenza vaccine.

The chain links TRBV5-1 to TRBJ2-5; no definite D call. Germline CDR1 reads SGHRS; CDR2 reads YFSETQ. The CDR3 is 14 amino acids. Trimming shortened V by 4 bases and J by 2 bases, and 12 bases separated the two germline ends. The CDR3 DNA is TGCGCCAGCAGCAAAAAGGATGGGCAAGAGACCCAGTACTTC. It yields the protein CASSKKDGQETQYF.

This clonotype was found a few times. The rearrangement uses TRBV25-1 and TRBJ2-7; D is perhaps TRBD1 (6 bases). The V end lost 5 bases, the J end lost 3 bases, and 11 bases lay between the germline ends. Germline loops: CDR1 MGHDK, CDR2 SYGVNS. This CDR3 spans 13 amino acids. The CDR3 bases are TGTGCCAGCAGTAGGGACACCTACTACGAGCAGTACTTC. Its translation: CASSRDTYYEQYF.

The chain couples TRBV6-2 or TRBV6-3 to TRBJ2-7; tentatively, D is TRBD1 or TRBD2 (6 bases each). The V gene's germline CDR1 is MNHEY and CDR2 SVGEGT. The CDR3 is made up of 15 amino acids. V was clipped by 8 bases and J by 3 bases, with 20 bases between them. The CDR3 is CASRGTNTRDYEQYF. The DNA of the CDR3 is TGTGCCAGCCGCGGGACAAACACTCGAGACTACGAGCAGTACTTC.

Remarks on this clonotype: Given a much more abundant clone one base away, this may be a read error. The CDR3, as DNA: TGTGCCAGCAGCTTCTTAAGCCCTTGGGGCACAGATACGCAGTATTTT. This translates into CASSFLSPWGTDTQYF. The genes are TRBV7-9 and TRBJ2-3; no reliable D call. The length of the CDR3 is 16 residues. CDR1 is SEHNR and CDR2 is FQNEAQ in the germline V gene (reference sequence). V was pared by 3 bases and J by 1 base, with 14 bases between. The entire variable domain, with the rest obtained from reference TRBV7-9 and TRBJ2-3, is as follows: DTGVSQNPRHKITKRGQNVTFRCDPISEHNRLYWYRQTLGQGPEFLTYFQNEAQLEKSRLLSDRFSAERPKGSFSTLEIQRTEQGDSAMYLCASSFLSPWGTDTQYFGPGTRLTVL.

The CDR3 is CASSKGPLQGRNGELFF. The CDR3 DNA reads as TGTGCCAGCAGCAAAGGCCCGTTACAGGGGCGGAACGGGGAGCTGTTTTTT. The genes are TRBV21-1 and TRBJ2-2; TRBD1, the table's D call, lacks a check against the DNA. TRBV21-1 is an annotated pseudogene. The CDR3 has 17 amino acids.

This clonotype was seen a handful of times. The chain carries TRBV21-1 and TRBJ1-2; the D segment call TRBD1 is taken from the table without a DNA check. TRBV21-1 is noted as a pseudogene. The CDR3 spans 13 residues. The CDR3 is CAGPKGRNYGYTF. For the CDR3, the DNA is TGTGCCGGCCCGAAGGGACGGAACTATGGCTACACCTTC.

The table lists this clonotype with a few counts. The rearrangement links TRBV27 to TRBJ2-7, with a possible D match to TRBD1 (5 bases). Germline CDR1 and CDR2: MNHEY and SMNVEV (reference sequence). The V end lost 0 bases, the J end lost 2 bases, and 14 bases lay between the germline ends. There are 16 residues in the CDR3. For the CDR3, the DNA is TGTGCCAGCAGTTTATCGATAGGACACTTCACCTACGAGCAGTACTTC. Translation gives CASSLSIGHFTYEQYF.

The V gene is TRBV7-9, the J gene TRBJ2-7; D is ambiguous. Germline V gene sequence: CDR1 SEHNR, CDR2 FQNEAQ (reference sequence). The CDR3 runs 12 residues. The V gene lost 6 bases and the J gene lost 2 bases, with 8 bases spanning the gap. CDR3 DNA: TGTGCCAGCAGGGACGGACCCTACGAGCAGTACTTC. It codes for CASRDGPYEQYF.

V is TRBV10-3 and J is TRBJ2-5, with no clear D. The CDR3 runs to 14 residues. V lost 6 bases, J lost 4 bases, and 15 bases lay in between. Per germline, CDR1 ENHRY and CDR2 SYGVKD. Written as DNA, the CDR3 is TGTGCCATCAGCCGGGCCGCGAAGGGAGAGACCCAGTACTTC. This sequence encodes CAISRAAKGETQYF.

This clonotype was counted only a few times. The V and J genes are TRBV5-5 and TRBJ2-4; tentatively, D is TRBD2 (5 bases). The V and J ends lost 0 bases and 1 base respectively, with 11 bases between them. CDR1 is SGHKS and CDR2 is YYEKEE in the germline V gene (reference sequence). This CDR3 is 16 amino acids long. This CDR3 reads CASSLAGNRAKNIQYF. The DNA of the CDR3 is TGTGCCAGCAGCTTGGCGGGGAACCGGGCCAAAAACATTCAGTACTTC. Full variable domain (outside the CDR3, taken from reference TRBV5-5 and TRBJ2-4): DAGVTQSPTHLIKTRGQQVTLRCSPISGHKSVSWYQQVLGQGPQFIFQYYEKEERGRGNFPDRFSARQFPNYSSELNVNALLLGDSALYLCASSLAGNRAKNIQYFGAGTRLSVL.

This chain links TRBV6-1 with TRBJ2-7, with TRBD1 matching 10 bases. Germline CDR1 MNHNS, CDR2 SASEGT. The V gene end was trimmed by 7 bases and the J gene end by 3 bases; junction bases not matched to a gene: 9. CDR3 length equals 15 residues. The CDR3 reads CASTAGTGALYEQYF. DNA of the CDR3: TGTGCCAGCACCGCCGGGACAGGGGCCCTCTACGAGCAGTACTTC.

This clonotype occurred a few times. The chain carries TRBV7-2 and TRBJ2-1, with 8 positions matching TRBD2. The V gene end was trimmed by 1 base and the J gene end by 8 bases; junction bases not matched to a gene: 10. The CDR3 has 16 residues. CDR1 is SGHTA, CDR2 FQGNSA, per germline. In nucleotides, the CDR3 is TGTGCCAGCAGCTTAGTGGGTAGCGGGACGTCCCATGAGCAGTTCTTC. Its protein is CASSLVGSGTSHEQFF. Combining the CDR3 with reference TRBV7-2 and TRBJ2-1 gives the whole variable domain GAGVSQSPSNKVTEKGKDVELRCDPISGHTALYWYRQSLGQGLEFLIYFQGNSAPDKSGLPSDRFSAERTGGSVSTLTIQRTQQEDSAVYLCASSLVGSGTSHEQFFGPGTRLTVL.

This clonotype appeared a few times. V usage is TRBV20-1 and J usage is TRBJ1-2; D ambiguous. The V end was cut by 4 bases, the J end by 5 bases, with 17 bases between. This CDR3 is 14 amino acids long. Germline V gene sequence: CDR1 DFQATT, CDR2 SNEGSKA (reference sequence). CDR3 sequence reads: CSATSKGFGYGYTF. Written as DNA, the CDR3 is TGCAGTGCTACAAGCAAAGGGTTTGGTTATGGCTACACCTTC.

This clonotype was seen many times. V and J are TRBV10-2 and TRBJ2-5, with 13 bases aligning to TRBD2. Germline CDR1 reads WSHSY; CDR2 reads SAAADI. J was trimmed by 5 bases and V by 1 base; bases with no gene match: 10. This CDR3 spans 18 amino acids. For the CDR3, the DNA is TGCGCCAGCAGTGAGTTCGGACTAGCGGGAGCTCTCCGGGAGACCCAGTACTTC. Protein: CASSEFGLAGALRETQYF.

This clonotype has more than one count but fewer than ten. The rearrangement uses TRBV6-6 and TRBJ1-2; 7 bases are shared with TRBD1. This CDR3 spans 13 amino acids. V lost 6 bases and J lost 4; bases outside the gene matches: 5. The germline V gene encodes CDR1 MNHNY and CDR2 SVGAGI (reference sequence). The CDR3 bases are TGTGCCAGCAGAACCGACAGGGCCTATGGCTACACCTTC. It translates to CASRTDRAYGYTF.

This clonotype has more than one count but fewer than ten. V and J are TRBV6-5 and TRBJ2-7; 8 nucleotides match TRBD1. The CDR3 loop spans 17 amino acids. Per the germline V gene, CDR1 is MNHEY and CDR2 is SVGAGI. Trimming cost V 2 bases and J 3 bases; bases outside gene matches: 12. CDR3 protein: CASSYDEQSDRVYEQYF. The CDR3 coding sequence is TGTGCCAGCAGTTACGATGAACAATCGGACAGGGTCTACGAGCAGTACTTC.

The CDR3 DNA sequence: TGTGCCAGCGCGAGACCTGGGGCCAACGTCCTGACTTTC. It is translated as CASARPGANVLTF. The rearrangement links TRBV7-2 to TRBJ2-6; D is undetermined. The germline V gene has CDR1 SGHTA and CDR2 FQGNSA. V was pared by 8 bases and J by 2 bases, with 7 bases between. The CDR3 covers 13 residues.

Only a few counts were recorded for this clonotype. The chain links TRBV12-3 or TRBV12-4 to TRBJ2-2; no clear D. This CDR3 has 14 amino acids. Trimming stripped 6 bases from V and 1 base from J, with 9 bases between. CDR3 nucleotide sequence: TGTGCCAGCAGGGACCTAAGGAACACCGGGGAGCTGTTTTTT. This codes for CASRDLRNTGELFF.

The chain uses TRBV4-1 and TRBJ2-7; D unresolved. This CDR3 is 14 amino acids long. CDR1 MGHRA and CDR2 YSYEKL come from the germline V gene. V was pared by 1 base and J by 2 bases, with 9 bases between. CDR3 amino acids: CASSQVPRAYEQYF. CDR3 DNA sequence: TGCGCCAGCAGCCAAGTTCCGCGAGCCTACGAGCAGTACTTC.

This clonotype was seen ten or more times. The CDR3 nucleotides read TGCAGTGCTAGGTTATCGGGTTCTCGCGAGCAGTACTTC. It specifies CSARLSGSREQYF. V is TRBV20-1 and J is TRBJ2-7; D gene uncertain. Germline V gene sequence: CDR1 DFQATT, CDR2 SNEGSKA (reference sequence). V was clipped by 3 bases and J by 6 bases, with 15 bases between them. The CDR3 consists of 13 residues.

This clonotype was counted many times. The chain links TRBV28 to TRBJ1-1; 7 bases map to TRBD1. In germline, CDR1 is MDHEN, CDR2 SYDVKM. The V gene end was trimmed by 6 bases and the J gene end by 5 bases; junction bases not matched to a gene: 6. This CDR3 is 13 amino acids long. The CDR3 spells CASRRGRNTEAFF. The CDR3 DNA reads TGTGCCAGCAGAAGGGGGCGAAATACTGAAGCTTTCTTT.

V is TRBV20-1 and J is TRBJ2-7; 7 bases are a match to TRBD2. Germline V CDR1 and CDR2: DFQATT, SNEGSKA (reference sequence). This CDR3 has 14 amino acids. After removal of 4 bases from V and 2 bases from J, the junction contained 8 bases not matched to a gene. The CDR3 protein is CSANGGRGAYEQYF. The CDR3 region has the DNA TGCAGTGCTAACGGCGGGAGAGGCGCCTACGAGCAGTACTTC.

The CDR3 nucleotides are TGCAGTGCCTCCGCGACTAGCGGGGAGGTCGGGGAGCTGTTTTTT. Translated, it gives CSASATSGEVGELFF. The chain joins TRBV20-1 to TRBJ2-2; 11 bases map to TRBD2. V gave up 6 bases and J gave up 7 bases; unmatched junction bases: 10. This CDR3 spans 15 amino acids. Germline V gives CDR1 DFQATT, CDR2 SNEGSKA (reference sequence).

The chain carries TRBV7-8 and TRBJ1-4; a possible D gene is TRBD1 (5 bases). Germline loops: CDR1 SGHVS, CDR2 FQNEAQ. This CDR3 has 13 amino acids. The V and J ends lost 5 bases and 4 bases respectively, with 8 bases between them. For the CDR3, the DNA is TGTGCCAGCAGCCGACAGTTTAATGAAAAACTGTTTTTT. Its translation: CASSRQFNEKLFF.